This is a list of T cell receptor beta chains from one sample in a study of T cells in localized non-small cell lung cancer. The table came from immunoSEQ multiplex PCR; TCRdb's copy has only in-frame clones and leaves some out. The profile shows 14,000 to 15,000 clones, 85% to 90% of them singletons. The input for sequencing was peripheral blood, taken before any cancer treatment. These receptors all stem from a female donor aged 60 or older with stage I squamous cell lung carcinoma. Each CDR3 is given with its conserved first and last residue. A D gene is named only where the DNA matches it firmly. Clone size is shown for a subset of rows, as once, few, many or a class of expanded clone.

>.|TRBV5-6|.|TRBJ2-5
TGTGCCAGCAGCCGTCCAAGGTCCCAAGAGACCCAGTACTTC
CASSRPRSQETQYF
>.|TRBV5-6|.|TRBJ1-4
TGTGCCAGCAGCCTCCAGGGTGCAACTAATGAAAAACTGTTTTTT
CASSLQGATNEKLFF
>.|TRBV2|.|TRBJ1-1
TGTGCCAGCATAGTGAGTGTAGGGGGAACTGAAGCTTTCTTT
CASIVSVGGTEAFF
>.|TRBV7-6|.|TRBJ1-1
TGTGCCAGCAGCCTTATGGGGGCACAAACAACTGAAGCTTTCTTT
CASSLMGAQTTEAFF
>.|TRBV6-1|.|TRBJ1-1
TGTGCCAGCAGTGAAAGGGGGGGGAACACTGAAGCTTTCTTT
CASSERGGNTEAFF
>.|TRBV30|TRBD1|TRBJ1-5
TGTGCCTGGAGTGTGGGGACAGGGCGGCAGCCCCAGCATTTT
CAWSVGTGRQPQHF
>.|TRBV27|.|TRBJ2-3
TGTGCCAGCTCAGCAGGGTCAGCAGATACGCAGTATTTT
CASSAGSADTQYF
>.|TRBV5-1|.|TRBJ1-4
TGCGCCAGCAGCTTTCTAGGTCAGGTTAATGAAAAACTGTTTTTT
CASSFLGQVNEKLFF
>.|TRBV6-1|.|TRBJ1-3
TGTGCCAGCAGTGACGGGATCTCTGGAAACACCATATATTTT
CASSDGISGNTIYF
>.|TRBV10-3|TRBD2|TRBJ2-1
TGTGCCATCAAAGGAACTAGCGGGGGCAACAATGAGCAGTTCTTC
CAIKGTSGGNNEQFF
>.|TRBV15|.|TRBJ1-2
TGTGCCACCAGCAGAGGCAGGAGCTATGGCTACACCTTC
CATSRGRSYGYTF
>once|TRBV5-4|.|TRBJ1-3
TGTGCCAGCAGCTGGTCAAGCTCTGGAAACACCATATATTTT
CASSWSSSGNTIYF
>.|TRBV6-5|TRBD1|TRBJ1-1
TGTGCCAGCAGTTACTCTTCCAGGGGGGAAGCTTTCTTT
CASSYSSRGEAFF
>.|TRBV10-3|TRBD1|TRBJ2-7
TGTGCCATCCGAAGGGACAGGCCCTATTTCTACGAGCAGTACTTC
CAIRRDRPYFYEQYF
>.|TRBV2|TRBD2|TRBJ2-1
TGTGCCAGCAGTGCACTAGCGGGCAATGAGCAGTTCTTC
CASSALAGNEQFF
>.|TRBV10-2|.|TRBJ1-4
TGCGCCAGCAGAGACGGAGGAAATGAAAAACTGTTTTTT
CASRDGGNEKLFF
>.|TRBV5-1|TRBD2|TRBJ2-7
TGCGCCAGCTCGGGGACTAGCGGAAACTACGAGCAGTACTTC
CASSGTSGNYEQYF
>.|TRBV10-1|TRBD2|TRBJ2-7
TGCGCCAGCAGTGAGAACCAAAAGACTAGCGGGAGGATTTCGGGGGACTTCGCGGACTACGAGCAGTACTTC
CASSENQKTSGRISGDFADYEQYF
>.|TRBV30|.|TRBJ1-5
TGTGCCTGGAGTGTAGGGGGATTAGCTAGCAATCAGCCCCAGCATTTT
CAWSVGGLASNQPQHF
>.|TRBV6-1|TRBD1|TRBJ1-1
TGTGCCAGCAGGAAAGCCGACAGGGACACTGAAGCTTTCTTT
CASRKADRDTEAFF
>hyperexpanded|TRBV30|.|TRBJ1-1
TGTGCCTGGTTGGTGAACACTGAAGCTTTCTTT
CAWLVNTEAFF
>.|TRBV25-1|.|TRBJ1-1
TGTGCCAGCAGCAGCGCGGGCCACACTGAAGCTTTCTTT
CASSSAGHTEAFF
>.|TRBV20-1|.|TRBJ1-5
TGCAGTGCTAGGAGGGGGGAGACCCAGCATTTT
CSARRGETQHF
>.|TRBV28|TRBD1|TRBJ1-1
TGTGCCAGCAGCAGGGGGGACACTGAAGCTTTCTTT
CASSRGDTEAFF
>.|TRBV5-1|.|TRBJ1-4
TGCGCCAGCAGCGCCGGACGGTTGAATGAAAAACTGTTTTTT
CASSAGRLNEKLFF
>.|TRBV11-2|.|TRBJ2-7
TGTGCCAGCAGCTTAATGGGAGACGAGCAGTACTTC
CASSLMGDEQYF
>.|TRBV6-1|TRBD1|TRBJ2-1
TGTGCCAGCAGTAAGGACAGGGCTTCGAATGAGCAGTTCTTC
CASSKDRASNEQFF
>.|TRBV6-6|.|TRBJ2-3
TGTGCCAGCACTCTAGCCCGGAACACAGATACGCAGTATTTT
CASTLARNTDTQYF
>.|TRBV5-1|.|TRBJ1-1
TGCGCCAGCAGCTTCTCAGGGCCAATGAACACTGAAGCTTTCTTT
CASSFSGPMNTEAFF
>.|TRBV6-1|.|TRBJ2-2
TGTGCCAGCAGTGTGGAGGGGGCCCTAACCGGGGAGCTGTTTTTT
CASSVEGALTGELFF
>.|TRBV19|.|TRBJ1-2
TGTGCCAGTAGTTACGCGGCTAACTATGGCTACACCTTC
CASSYAANYGYTF